The 10 T cell receptor beta chains below come from one sample, sequenced in a study of T cell repertoires in aging, cancer and after chemotherapy. A mixed TRB-A/B primer pool amplified rearranged TRB by multiplex touch-down PCR. One entry per CDR3 protein results from TCRdb running MiXCR on the multiplex PCR reads. The profile covers about 10,000 distinct CDR3 sequences, with around two fifths appearing a single time and around 1.5% taken by the ten largest. Peripheral blood genomic DNA, not sorted cells or RNA, was the template. What was sequenced was blood. Every receptor here comes from a human donor in good health.

The chain is built from TRBV12-3 or TRBV12-4 and TRBJ2-3, with no clear D. This CDR3 has 15 amino acids. V was shortened by 5 bases and J by 0 bases, with 12 bases between the two germline ends. The CDR3 is CASSPDGASTDTQYF. CDR3 in DNA: TGTGCCAGCAGTCCGGACGGTGCTAGCACAGATACGCAGTATTTT.

This chain uses TRBV20-1 with TRBJ1-2; TRBD1 aligns across 8 bases. With 0 bases clipped from V and 7 bases from J, the junction kept 10 bases outside the gene matches. CDR3 length: 15 residues. In germline, CDR1 is DFQATT, CDR2 SNEGSKA (reference sequence). This chain's CDR3 is CSARETRTGKIGYTF. The DNA for the CDR3 is TGCAGTGCTAGAGAGACCAGGACAGGGAAGATTGGCTACACCTTC.

This clonotype ranks as medium-sized. The chain joins TRBV29-1 to TRBJ1-2; TRBD1 aligns across 8 bases. The CDR3 has 13 residues. CDR1 is SQVTM, CDR2 ANQGSEA, per germline. V lost 4 bases to trimming and J lost 8 bases; unmatched junction nucleotides: 9. This CDR3 is CSVADRVYVGYTF. CDR3 bases: TGCAGCGTTGCGGACAGGGTTTATGTGGGCTACACCTTC.

This clonotype was seen a handful of times. This chain connects TRBV6-6 to TRBJ1-4, with 8 positions matching TRBD1. This CDR3 is built from 15 residues. Germline CDR1 and CDR2: MNHNY and SVGAGI (reference sequence). The J segment lost 2 bases and the V segment lost 5 bases, leaving 4 bases of the junction unmatched. This CDR3 is CASSARQGTNEKLFF. DNA of the CDR3: TGTGCCAGCAGTGCACGACAGGGGACTAATGAAAAACTGTTTTTT.

The chain couples TRBV5-5 to TRBJ1-6, with D possibly being TRBD1 (6 bases). In germline, CDR1 is SGHKS, CDR2 YYEKEE (reference sequence). This CDR3 is 13 amino acids long. Trimming pared 0 bases from V and 9 bases from J, leaving 7 bases between. CDR3: CASSLEGGSPLHF. CDR3 DNA sequence: TGTGCCAGCAGCTTGGAAGGGGGTTCACCCCTCCACTTT.

The rearrangement uses TRBV6-1 and TRBJ1-5; maybe TRBD1 (6 bases). The CDR3 length is 14 residues. CDR1 MNHNS and CDR2 SASEGT come from the germline V gene. The ends were cut back, 7 bases at V and 0 bases at J, with 10 bases in the middle. The CDR3 sequence: CASTGTNSNQPQHF. Written as DNA, the CDR3 is TGTGCCAGCACTGGGACAAATAGCAATCAGCCCCAGCATTTT.

V usage is TRBV19 and J usage is TRBJ1-4; TRBD1 agrees at 8 bases. CDR1 and CDR2 (germline): LNHDA, SQIVND (reference sequence). This CDR3 region has 13 residues. V dropped 4 bases and J dropped 7; count of bases not matched to a gene: 2. CDR3 in amino acids: CASSKTGVEKLFF. In nucleotides, the CDR3 is TGTGCCAGTAGTAAGACAGGGGTTGAAAAACTGTTTTTT.

V and J are TRBV19 and TRBJ2-1, with 11 nucleotides matching TRBD2. J was trimmed by 3 bases and V by 8 bases; bases with no gene match: 6. The CDR3 length is 15 residues. Germline V gives CDR1 LNHDA, CDR2 SQIVND (reference sequence). This chain's CDR3 is CASARGTSGYNEQFF. The CDR3 coding sequence is TGTGCCAGTGCCCGCGGGACTAGCGGCTACAATGAGCAGTTCTTC.

This clonotype was seen only a few times. J is TRBJ1-2 and V is TRBV20-1; 7 nucleotides match TRBD1. The CDR3 totals 14 residues. Germline V gene data show CDR1 as DFQATT and CDR2 as SNEGSKA (reference sequence). V lost 6 bases and J lost 8; bases outside the gene matches: 15. CDR3 loop: CSAPTGLNFGGYTF. CDR3 nucleotides: TGCAGTGCACCGACAGGGTTGAACTTCGGGGGCTACACCTTC.

The DNA of the CDR3 is TGCAGTGCGGCGGGGGCCGGGGGAGATACGCAGTATTTT. Protein sequence: CSAAGAGGDTQYF. V usage is TRBV20-1 and J usage is TRBJ2-3, with D possibly matching TRBD2 (7 bases). Germline V CDR1 and CDR2: DFQATT, SNEGSKA (reference sequence). The CDR3 length is 13 residues. The ends were cut back, 6 bases at V and 5 bases at J, with 15 bases in the middle.